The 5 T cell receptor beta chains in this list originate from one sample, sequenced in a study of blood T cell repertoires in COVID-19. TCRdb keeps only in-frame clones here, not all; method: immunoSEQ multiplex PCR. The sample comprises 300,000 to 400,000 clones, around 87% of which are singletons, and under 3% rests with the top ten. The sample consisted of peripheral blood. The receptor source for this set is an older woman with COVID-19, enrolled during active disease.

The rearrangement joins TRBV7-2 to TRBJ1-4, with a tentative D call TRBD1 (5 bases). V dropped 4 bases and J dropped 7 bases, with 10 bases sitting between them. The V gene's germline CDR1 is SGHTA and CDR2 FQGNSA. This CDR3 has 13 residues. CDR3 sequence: CASSYDRGEKLFF. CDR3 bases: TGTGCCAGCAGCTACGACAGAGGTGAAAAACTGTTTTTT.

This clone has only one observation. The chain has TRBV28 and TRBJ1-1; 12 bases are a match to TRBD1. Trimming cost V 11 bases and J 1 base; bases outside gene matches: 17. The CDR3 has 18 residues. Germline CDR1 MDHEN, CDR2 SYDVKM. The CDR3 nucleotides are TGTGCCTGCACCCGAGGGACAGGGGGCGCCGGGAGGAACACTGAAGCTTTCTTT. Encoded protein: CACTRGTGGAGRNTEAFF.

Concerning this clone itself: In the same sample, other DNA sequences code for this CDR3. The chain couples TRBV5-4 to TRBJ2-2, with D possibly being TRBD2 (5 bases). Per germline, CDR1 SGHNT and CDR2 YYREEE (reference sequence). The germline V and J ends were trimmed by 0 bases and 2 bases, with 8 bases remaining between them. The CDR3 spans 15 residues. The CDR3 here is CASSLAGVNTGELFF. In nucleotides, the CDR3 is TGTGCCAGCAGCTTGGCCGGGGTCAACACCGGGGAGCTGTTTTTT.

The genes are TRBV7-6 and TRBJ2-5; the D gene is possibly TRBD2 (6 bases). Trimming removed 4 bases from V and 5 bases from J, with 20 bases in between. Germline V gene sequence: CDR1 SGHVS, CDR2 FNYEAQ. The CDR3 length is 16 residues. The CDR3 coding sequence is TGTGCCAGCAGCTATGGGACTCCCGGGAATCTGGAGACCCAGTACTTC. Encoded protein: CASSYGTPGNLETQYF.

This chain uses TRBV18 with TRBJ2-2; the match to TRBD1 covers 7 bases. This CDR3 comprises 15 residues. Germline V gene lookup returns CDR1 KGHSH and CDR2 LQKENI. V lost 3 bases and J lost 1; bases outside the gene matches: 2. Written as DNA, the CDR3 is TGTGCCAGCTCACCGGGACAGCAGAACACCGGGGAGCTGTTTTTT. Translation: CASSPGQQNTGELFF.